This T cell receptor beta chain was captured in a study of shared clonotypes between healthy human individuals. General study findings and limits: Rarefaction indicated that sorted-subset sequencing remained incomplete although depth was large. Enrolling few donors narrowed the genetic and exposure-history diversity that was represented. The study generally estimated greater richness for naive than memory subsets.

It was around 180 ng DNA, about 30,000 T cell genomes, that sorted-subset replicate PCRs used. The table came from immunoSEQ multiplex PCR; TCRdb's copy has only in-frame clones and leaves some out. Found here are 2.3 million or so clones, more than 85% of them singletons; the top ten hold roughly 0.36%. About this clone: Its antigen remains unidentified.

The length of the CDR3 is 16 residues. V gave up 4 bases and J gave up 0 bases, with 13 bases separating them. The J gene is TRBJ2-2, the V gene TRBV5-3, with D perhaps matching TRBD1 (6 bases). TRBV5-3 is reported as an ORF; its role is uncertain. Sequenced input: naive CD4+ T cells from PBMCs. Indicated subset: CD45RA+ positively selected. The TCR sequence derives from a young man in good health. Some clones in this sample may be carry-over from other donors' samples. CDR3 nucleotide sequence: TGTGCCAGAAGCATCGGACAGCCCGCGAACACCGGGGAGCTGTTTTTT. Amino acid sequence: CARSIGQPANTGELFF.